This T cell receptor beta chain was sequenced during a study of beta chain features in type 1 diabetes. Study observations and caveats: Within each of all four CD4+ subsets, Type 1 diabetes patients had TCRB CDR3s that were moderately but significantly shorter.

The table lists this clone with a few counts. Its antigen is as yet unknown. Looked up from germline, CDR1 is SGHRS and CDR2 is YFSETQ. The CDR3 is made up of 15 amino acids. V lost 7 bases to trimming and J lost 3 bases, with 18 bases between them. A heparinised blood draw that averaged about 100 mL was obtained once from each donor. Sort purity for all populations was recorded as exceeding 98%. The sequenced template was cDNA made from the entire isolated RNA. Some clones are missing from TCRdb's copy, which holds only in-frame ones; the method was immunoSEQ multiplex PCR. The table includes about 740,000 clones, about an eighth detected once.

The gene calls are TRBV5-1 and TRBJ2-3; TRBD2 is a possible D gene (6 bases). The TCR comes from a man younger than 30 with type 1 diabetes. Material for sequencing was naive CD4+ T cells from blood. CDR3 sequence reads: CASRVGKEGTDTQYF. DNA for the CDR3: TGCGCCAGCCGGGTGGGGAAGGAGGGTACAGATACGCAGTATTTT.